Below, 21 T cell receptor beta chains from the same sample are listed, as sequenced in a study of blood T cell repertoires in COVID-19. Sequencing was performed with immunoSEQ multiplex PCR; in TCRdb, only in-frame clones are kept and a portion is missing. The sample contains 110,000 or so clones, about 76% of which appear only once. Sequencing used peripheral blood. These receptors were taken from an elderly man with acute or convalescent COVID-19.

This chain connects TRBV5-1 to TRBJ1-6, with 10 bases fitting TRBD1. The germline gives CDR1 SGHRS, CDR2 YFSETQ. Trimming took 4 bases from V and 10 from J; bases not matched to a gene: 8. The CDR3 totals 15 residues. The chain's CDR3 is CASSPRDRGSSPLHF. In nucleotides, the CDR3 is TGCGCCAGCAGCCCCCGGGACAGGGGAAGCTCACCCCTCCACTTT.

This clone has just one count. The chain links TRBV18 to TRBJ2-3, with 8 bases that match TRBD2. CDR1 is KGHSH and CDR2 is LQKENI in the germline V gene. The CDR3 is 16 amino acids. The ends lost 2 bases at V and 0 bases at J; junction bases unmatched: 4. CDR3: CASSPGIAGSTDTQYF. CDR3 DNA sequence: TGTGCCAGCTCACCAGGAATAGCGGGGAGCACAGATACGCAGTATTTT.

The V gene is TRBV10-3, the J gene TRBJ1-4; D perhaps matches TRBD1 (5 bases). Germline V lookup: CDR1 ENHRY, CDR2 SYGVKD. The germline V and J ends were trimmed by 5 bases and 0 bases, with 13 bases remaining between them. This CDR3 spans 16 amino acids. CDR3 sequence reads: CAISRQQPATNEKLFF. CDR3 DNA: TGTGCCATCAGTCGACAGCAACCTGCAACTAATGAAAAACTGTTTTTT.

This chain uses TRBV4-1 with TRBJ1-4, with D possibly matching TRBD1 (6 bases). Looked up from germline, CDR1 is MGHRA and CDR2 is YSYEKL. Trimming shortened V by 4 bases and J by 8 bases, and 17 bases separated the two germline ends. The CDR3 totals 15 residues. The CDR3 DNA follows: TGCGCCAGCAGCCCAAACGGACAGAGCCGAGAAAAACTGTTTTTT. Amino acid sequence: CASSPNGQSREKLFF.

The rearrangement uses TRBV4-2 and TRBJ1-5; D call uncertain. In germline, CDR1 is LGHNA, CDR2 YNFKEQ. The V end lost 3 bases, the J end lost 7 bases, and 13 bases lay between the germline ends. CDR3 length: 14 residues. The CDR3 DNA is TGTGCCAGCAGCCAGGGAGGCGTCTGGCAGCCCCAGCATTTT. It specifies CASSQGGVWQPQHF.

CDR3 region: CASSYAGGSQPQHF. CDR3 nucleotides: TGTGCCAGCAGTTACGCAGGGGGCAGTCAGCCCCAGCATTTT. The V gene is TRBV6-2 or TRBV6-3, the J gene TRBJ1-5; TRBD1 aligns across 8 bases. V shed 2 bases, J shed 6 bases, and the junction held 3 bases outside the gene matches. The CDR3 spans 14 residues. Germline V CDR1 and CDR2: MNHEY, SVGEGT.

This clone was observed a handful of times. The chain has TRBV5-5 and TRBJ2-3; maybe TRBD2 (5 bases). The V end lost 0 bases, the J end lost 6 bases, and 14 bases lay between the germline ends. CDR3 length: 15 residues. Germline-derived CDR1 and CDR2 are SGHKS and YYEKEE (reference sequence). The chain's CDR3 is CASSLGTGSRDTQYF. In DNA form, the CDR3 reads TGTGCCAGCAGCTTGGGAACGGGGAGTAGGGATACGCAGTATTTT.

With regard to this clone: This same CDR3 is encoded by further DNA sequences in the sample. V and J are TRBV6-5 and TRBJ1-2; D is uncertain. The germline V and J ends were trimmed by 0 bases and 2 bases, with 10 bases remaining between them. Germline V gene data show CDR1 as MNHEY and CDR2 as SVGAGI. The CDR3 contains 15 residues. The CDR3 DNA reads TGTGCCAGCAGTTACTCTGCGGGAGGGAACTATGGCTACACCTTC. Translating it yields CASSYSAGGNYGYTF.

The genes are TRBV12-3 or TRBV12-4 and TRBJ1-1; possibly TRBD1 for D (6 bases). The CDR3 is 13 residues long. With 7 bases removed from V and 6 bases from J, the gap between germline ends came to 15 bases. CDR3 nucleotide sequence: TGTGCCAGCAATCCTCCCAGGGGCTCTGAAGCTTTCTTT. It codes for CASNPPRGSEAFF.

This chain joins TRBV7-2 and TRBJ2-7; TRBD2 might be the D (8 bases). The germline V and J ends were trimmed by 5 bases and 6 bases, with 20 bases remaining between them. Germline-derived CDR1 and CDR2 are SGHTA and FQGNSA. The CDR3 consists of 15 residues. The CDR3 DNA sequence: TGTGCCAGCAGCCCGGGAGGGACAGCAGCACGCGAGCAGTACTTC. It yields the protein CASSPGGTAAREQYF.

V gene TRBV6-5 combines with J gene TRBJ2-7, with 9 bases identical to TRBD1. After removal of 6 bases from V and 3 bases from J, the junction contained 9 bases not matched to a gene. The CDR3 totals 15 residues. Per germline, CDR1 MNHEY and CDR2 SVGAGI. The CDR3 nucleotides read TGTGCCAGCAGGGGAGGGACAGGGATCATCTACGAGCAGTACTTC. This gives the protein CASRGGTGIIYEQYF.

The V call is TRBV18, the J call TRBJ1-1; D remains ambiguous. V was clipped by 5 bases and J by 1 base, with 11 bases between them. CDR1 and CDR2 from the germline V gene are KGHSH and LQKENI. The CDR3 loop spans 14 amino acids. The CDR3 reads CASSSQIGNTEAFF. The DNA for the CDR3 is TGTGCCAGCTCATCCCAAATCGGGAACACTGAAGCTTTCTTT. The variable domain in full, completed from reference TRBV18 and TRBJ1-1, reads NAGVMQNPRHLVRRRGQEARLRCSPMKGHSHVYWYRQLPEEGLKFMVYLQKENIIDESGMPKERFSAEFPKEGPSILRIQQVVRGDSAAYFCASSSQIGNTEAFFGQGTRLTVV.

V and J are TRBV30 and TRBJ1-2; D unresolved. The CDR3 covers 11 residues. With 0 bases removed from V and 7 bases from J, the gap between germline ends came to 6 bases. Germline CDR1 is GTSNPN and CDR2 is SVGIG (reference sequence). The CDR3 DNA follows: TGTGCCTGGAGTGTAGCGACTGGCTACACCTTC. Translating gives CAWSVATGYTF.

This clone was seen a handful of times. The V call is TRBV5-6, the J call TRBJ1-6; D not resolved. Per germline, CDR1 SGHDT and CDR2 YYEEEE. Trimming stripped 3 bases from V and 13 bases from J, with 17 bases between. There are 14 residues in the CDR3. DNA of the CDR3: TGTGCCAGCAGCTCGAGGGTACCCGGTTCGCCCCTCCACTTT. Protein: CASSSRVPGSPLHF.

This sequence joins TRBV7-8 and TRBJ2-7; 13 bases fit TRBD2. CDR3 size: 16 residues. V shed 1 base and J 5 bases; nucleotides not matched to a gene: 5. Germline values: CDR1 SGHVS, CDR2 FQNEAQ. This CDR3 reads CASSLVGLAGSNEQYF. The DNA of the CDR3 is TGTGCCAGCAGCTTAGTGGGACTAGCGGGATCGAACGAGCAGTACTTC.

The CDR3 region has the DNA TGCGCCAGCAGCTTGGCGCCAGGGGGAAACTATGGCTACACCTTC. Translated, it gives CASSLAPGGNYGYTF. The rearrangement joins TRBV5-1 to TRBJ1-2; 7 positions match TRBD1. The CDR3 extends over 15 amino acids. V lost 0 bases, J lost 2 bases, and 4 bases stayed unmatched. Germline CDR1 is SGHRS and CDR2 is YFSETQ.

The chain carries TRBV7-9 and TRBJ1-2; D perhaps matches TRBD1 (6 bases). Trimming took 6 bases from V and 1 from J, leaving 9 bases between them. Germline V gene data show CDR1 as SEHNR and CDR2 as FQNEAQ (reference sequence). This CDR3 region has 13 residues. CDR3 sequence (DNA): TGTGCCAGCAGTCGGGACATTAACTATGGCTACACCTTC. It specifies CASSRDINYGYTF. The complete variable domain, with remaining parts taken from reference TRBV7-9 and TRBJ1-2, reads DTGVSQNPRHKITKRGQNVTFRCDPISEHNRLYWYRQTLGQGPEFLTYFQNEAQLEKSRLLSDRFSAERPKGSFSTLEIQRTEQGDSAMYLCASSRDINYGYTFGSGTRLTVV.

The CDR3 DNA reads as TGCGCCAGCAGCTTGGGGTTACAGGGGAACCCCTACGAGCAGTACTTC. This encodes CASSLGLQGNPYEQYF. The genes are TRBV5-1 and TRBJ2-7; 7 bases fit TRBD1. Germline loops: CDR1 SGHRS, CDR2 YFSETQ. V gave up 0 bases and J gave up 2 bases; unmatched junction bases: 8. The CDR3 loop spans 16 amino acids. The full variable domain, with the rest looked up from reference TRBV5-1 and TRBJ2-7, is KAGVTQTPRYLIKTRGQQVTLSCSPISGHRSVSWYQQTPGQGLQFLFEYFSETQRNKGNFPGRFSGRQFSNSRSEMNVSTLELGDSALYLCASSLGLQGNPYEQYFGPGTRLTVT.

Worth noting for this clone: Additional DNA sequences in this sample encode the identical CDR3. CDR3 coding DNA: TGTGCCAGCAGTTACTCGTTGGACAGTACCTACGAGCAGTACTTC. Amino acids: CASSYSLDSTYEQYF. This chain connects TRBV6-5 to TRBJ2-7, with D possibly being TRBD1 (6 bases). The CDR3 has 15 amino acids. V gave up 0 bases and J gave up 2 bases, with 11 bases separating them. Germline values: CDR1 MNHEY, CDR2 SVGAGI.

V is TRBV5-4 and J is TRBJ2-2, with TRBD1 identical over 7 bases. CDR1 is SGHNT, CDR2 YYREEE, per germline (reference sequence). The J segment lost 0 bases and the V segment lost 4 bases, leaving 6 bases of the junction unmatched. The CDR3 is 16 amino acids. CDR3 sequence reads: CASSPGQIANTGELFF. CDR3 nucleotide sequence: TGTGCCAGCAGCCCGGGACAGATCGCGAACACCGGGGAGCTGTTTTTT.

This clone was seen more than once but under ten times. The gene calls are TRBV7-3 and TRBJ1-2; 7 bases align to TRBD1. Losses at the gene ends were 5 bases for V and 8 bases for J; bases not matched to a gene: 11. Germline-derived CDR1 and CDR2 are SGHTA and FQGTGA. The CDR3 extends over 14 amino acids. CDR3 DNA sequence: TGTGCCAGCAGCCCCCGACAGGGCCTGGGCGGCTACACCTTC. Its translation: CASSPRQGLGGYTF.